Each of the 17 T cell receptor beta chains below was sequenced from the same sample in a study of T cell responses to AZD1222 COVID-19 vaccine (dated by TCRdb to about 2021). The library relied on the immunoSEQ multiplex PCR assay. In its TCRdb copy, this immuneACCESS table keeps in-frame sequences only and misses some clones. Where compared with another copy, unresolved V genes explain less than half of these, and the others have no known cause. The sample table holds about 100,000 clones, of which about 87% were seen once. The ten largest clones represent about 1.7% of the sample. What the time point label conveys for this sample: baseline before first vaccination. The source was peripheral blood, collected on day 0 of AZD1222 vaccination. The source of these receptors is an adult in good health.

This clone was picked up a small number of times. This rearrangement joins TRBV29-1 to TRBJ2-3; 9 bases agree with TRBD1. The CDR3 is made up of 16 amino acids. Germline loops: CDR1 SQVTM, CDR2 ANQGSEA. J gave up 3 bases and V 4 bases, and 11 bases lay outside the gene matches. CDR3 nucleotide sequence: TGCAGCGTTGTTATTCCTCCGGGACAGGGAACAGATACGCAGTATTTT. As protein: CSVVIPPGQGTDTQYF.

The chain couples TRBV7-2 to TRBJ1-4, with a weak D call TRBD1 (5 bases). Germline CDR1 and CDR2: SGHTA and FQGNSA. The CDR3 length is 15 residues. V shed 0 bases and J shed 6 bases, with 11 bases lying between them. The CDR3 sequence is CASSLAPTVYEKLFF. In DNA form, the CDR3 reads TGTGCCAGCAGCTTAGCCCCGACAGTTTATGAAAAACTGTTTTTT.

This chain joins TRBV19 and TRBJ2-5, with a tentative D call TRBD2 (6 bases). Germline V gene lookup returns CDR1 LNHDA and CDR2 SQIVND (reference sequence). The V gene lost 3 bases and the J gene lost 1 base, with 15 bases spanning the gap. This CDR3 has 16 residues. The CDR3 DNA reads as TGTGCCAGTAGTATGCTGCGGGAAGGATCCCAAGAGACCCAGTACTTC. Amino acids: CASSMLREGSQETQYF.

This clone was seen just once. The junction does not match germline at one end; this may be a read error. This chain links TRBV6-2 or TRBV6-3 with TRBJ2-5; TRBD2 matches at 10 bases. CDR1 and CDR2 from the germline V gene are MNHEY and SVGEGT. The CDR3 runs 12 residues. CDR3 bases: TGTGCCAGCAGCTCGCTAGCGGGAGTGTTCAACTTC. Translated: CASSSLAGVFNF.

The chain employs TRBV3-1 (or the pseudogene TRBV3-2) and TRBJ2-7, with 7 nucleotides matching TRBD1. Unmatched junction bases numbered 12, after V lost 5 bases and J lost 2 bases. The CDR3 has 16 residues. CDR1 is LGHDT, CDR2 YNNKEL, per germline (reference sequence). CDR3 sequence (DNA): TGTGCCAGCAGCACGGTCCGGGACAGCACAACCTACGAGCAGTACTTC. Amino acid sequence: CASSTVRDSTTYEQYF.

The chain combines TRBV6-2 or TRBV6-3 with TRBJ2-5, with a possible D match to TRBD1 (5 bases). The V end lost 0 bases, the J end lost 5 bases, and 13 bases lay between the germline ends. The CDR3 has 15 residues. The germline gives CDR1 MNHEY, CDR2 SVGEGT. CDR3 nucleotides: TGTGCCAGCAGTTACTCGAGTCAGGGAAAGGAGACCCAGTACTTC. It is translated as CASSYSSQGKETQYF.

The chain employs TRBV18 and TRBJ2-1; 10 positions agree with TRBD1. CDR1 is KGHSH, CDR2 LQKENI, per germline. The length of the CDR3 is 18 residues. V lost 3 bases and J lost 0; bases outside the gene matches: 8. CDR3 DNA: TGTGCCAGCTCACCGGGACAGGGGCTCCATAGCTCCTACAATGAGCAGTTCTTC. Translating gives CASSPGQGLHSSYNEQFF.

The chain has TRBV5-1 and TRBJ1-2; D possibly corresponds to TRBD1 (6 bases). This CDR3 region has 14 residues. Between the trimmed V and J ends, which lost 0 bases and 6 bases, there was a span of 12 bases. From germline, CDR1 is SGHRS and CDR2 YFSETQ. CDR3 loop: CASSLDSGADGYTF. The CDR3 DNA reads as TGCGCCAGCAGCTTGGATTCAGGGGCGGATGGCTACACCTTC.

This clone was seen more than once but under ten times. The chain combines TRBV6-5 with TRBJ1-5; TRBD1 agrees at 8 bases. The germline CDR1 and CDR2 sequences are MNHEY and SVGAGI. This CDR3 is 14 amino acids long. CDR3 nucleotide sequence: TGTGGAGAGGGACAGGTCAATAGCAATCAGCCCCAGCATTTT. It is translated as CGEGQVNSNQPQHF.

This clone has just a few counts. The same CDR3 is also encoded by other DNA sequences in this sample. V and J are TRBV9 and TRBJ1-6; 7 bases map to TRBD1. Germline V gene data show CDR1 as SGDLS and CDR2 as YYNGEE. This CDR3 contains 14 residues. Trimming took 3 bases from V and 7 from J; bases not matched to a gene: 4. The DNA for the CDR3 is TGTGCCAGCAGCGCAGGGACAGTGAATTCACCCCTCCACTTT. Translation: CASSAGTVNSPLHF.

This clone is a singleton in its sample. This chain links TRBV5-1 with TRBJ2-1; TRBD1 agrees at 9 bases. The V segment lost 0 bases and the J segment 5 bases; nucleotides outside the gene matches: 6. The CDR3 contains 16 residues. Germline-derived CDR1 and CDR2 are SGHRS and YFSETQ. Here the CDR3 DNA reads TGCGCCAGCAGCTTGGGGTTGCGGGACAGGGACAATGAGCAGTTCTTC. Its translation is CASSLGLRDRDNEQFF.

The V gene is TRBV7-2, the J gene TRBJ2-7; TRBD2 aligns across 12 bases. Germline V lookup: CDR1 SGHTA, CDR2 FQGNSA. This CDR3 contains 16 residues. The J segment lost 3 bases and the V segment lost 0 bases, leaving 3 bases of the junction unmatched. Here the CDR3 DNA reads TGTGCCAGCAGCTTAGCGGCGACTAGCGGGAGCTACGAGCAGTACTTC. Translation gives CASSLAATSGSYEQYF.

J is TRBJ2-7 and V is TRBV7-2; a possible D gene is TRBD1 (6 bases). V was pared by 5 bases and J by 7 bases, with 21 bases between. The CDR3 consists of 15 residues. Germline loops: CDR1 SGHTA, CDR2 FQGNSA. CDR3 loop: CASSQNPDSPGEQYF. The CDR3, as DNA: TGTGCCAGCAGCCAAAACCCGGACAGTCCTGGGGAGCAGTACTTC.

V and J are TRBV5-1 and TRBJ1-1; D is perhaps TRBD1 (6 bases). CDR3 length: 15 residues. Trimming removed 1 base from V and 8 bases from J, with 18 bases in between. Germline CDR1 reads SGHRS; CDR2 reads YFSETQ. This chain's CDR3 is CASSLLGSSGDEAFF. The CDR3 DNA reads TGCGCCAGCAGCTTGCTGGGCAGTTCAGGGGACGAAGCTTTCTTT.

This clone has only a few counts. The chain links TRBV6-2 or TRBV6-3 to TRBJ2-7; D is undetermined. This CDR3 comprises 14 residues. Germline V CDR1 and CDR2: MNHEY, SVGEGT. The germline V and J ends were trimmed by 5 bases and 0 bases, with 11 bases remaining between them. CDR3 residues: CASSIAQSSYEQYF. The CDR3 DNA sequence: TGTGCCAGCAGTATAGCCCAAAGCTCCTACGAGCAGTACTTC.

CDR3 nucleotide sequence: TGTGCCAGCAGTTTAACGGAAAACACTGAAGCTTTCTTT. It translates to CASSLTENTEAFF. This chain uses TRBV28 with TRBJ1-1; no definite D call. From germline, CDR1 is MDHEN and CDR2 SYDVKM. This CDR3 comprises 13 residues. Trimming took 2 bases from V and 2 from J, leaving 6 bases between them.

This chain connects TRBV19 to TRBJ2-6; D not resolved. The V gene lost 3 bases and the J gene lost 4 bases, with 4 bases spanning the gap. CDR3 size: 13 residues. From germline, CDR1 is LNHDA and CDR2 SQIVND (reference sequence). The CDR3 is CASSIGGANVLTF. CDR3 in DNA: TGTGCCAGTAGTATTGGGGGGGCCAACGTCCTGACTTTC. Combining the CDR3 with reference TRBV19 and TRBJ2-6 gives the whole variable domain DGGITQSPKYLFRKEGQNVTLSCEQNLNHDAMYWYRQDPGQGLRLIYYSQIVNDFQKGDIAEGYSVSREKKESFPLTVTSAQKNPTAFYLCASSIGGANVLTFGAGSRLTVL.